The entry below describes one TCR beta chain. There are a few counts of this clonotype. Its antigen has not been determined. No base quality information exists; no much larger clone differs at one position. The sample belongs to a study of identical twins (TCRdb year 2016). Regarding the study in general: To test whether fetal clonotypes persist, this study deep-sequenced TCR alpha and beta repertoires from monozygotic twins, from unrelated adults of various ages, and from cord blood. To rule out contamination, replicate twin experiments were performed at different times with different library preparation protocols.

Every donor was a healthy Caucasian. Three unrelated non-twin adults were also sequenced: a male aged 18 to 30, a male aged 50 to 59 and a female aged 50 to 59. Miltenyi CD45RO+ enrichment and human naive T-cell isolation kits were used to isolate memory (CD45RO+) and naive T cells from PBMC. Study-wide findings and limitations: Zero-insertion analyses could be partly confounded by invariant T cells such as MAIT and iNKT, although diverse VJ usage argued against such confounding for most clonotypes. In beta out-of-frame sequences, excess twin sharing was weaker, because having fewer shared sequences lowered the signal-to-noise ratio. Abundant cord blood beta clonotypes had fewer insertions, young adult naive repertoires showed a similar but weaker trend, and memory repertoires showed no such trend. Out-of-frame TCR alpha sequences shared between twins showed an excess of low generation-probability sequences compared with coincidental sharing between unrelated individuals. Conclusions relied on cross-sectional statistical analysis, since the same donors could not be followed over many years. Recombination models systematically underestimated out-of-frame TCR alpha sharing in monozygotic twins but agreed with sharing between unrelated individuals.

A distance of 15 bases separates the germline ends of V and J, which lose 6 bases and 3 bases respectively. Per the germline V gene, MDHEN is the CDR1 and SYDVKM is the CDR2. Its CDR3 holds 16 amino acids, cysteine through phenylalanine. Of the read, only the CDR3 DNA is kept; its 48 bases are in frame from base 1. Libraries were built with 5' RACE. Sequenced using an Illumina HiSeq 2000. A universal primer binding site was added through template switching, and the final cDNA carried a unique molecular identifier so that TCR cDNA molecules could be counted accurately. First-strand cDNA for TCR alpha and beta chains was synthesized from specific primers in the conserved constant-segment region. To control for contamination, every cDNA library was double barcoded, receiving both a SMART-Mk sample barcode and Illumina barcodes. Two successive PCR steps introduced TruSeq adapter sequences along with Illumina sample barcodes. The TCR alpha and beta cDNA libraries were sequenced on the Illumina HiSeq platform using custom primers. Turning to the authors' computational methods: Unique molecular identifiers were extracted from raw reads with MiGEC, and CDR3 positions were determined with MiXCR. Recombination models were inferred per individual with the repgenHMM and IGoR tools using an EM algorithm. The tcR package in R was used for shared clonotype analysis, with sharing normalized by the product of cloneset sizes. To study raw recombination free of thymic and clonal selection effects, out-of-frame nonproductive sequences were analyzed. Clones were called with MiXCR by TCRdb after fastp trimmed the public reads at Q25, and only in-frame beta chains were retained. Under each unique CDR3 protein, matching rows form one entry showing the most common genes and DNA. The V and J calls and clone size come from TCRdb's table, not from the authors' own analysis. A total of 420,000 or so distinct CDR3 sequences appear in this sample, less than 20% of them only once. Around 10% of the sample rests with the top ten.

The source is a man aged 50-60 years in good health. Sequencing input: naive T cells sorted from blood. The label giving this sample's cell subset or site can be read as: cells isolated with a human naive T-cell isolation kit. The chain is assembled from TRBV28 and TRBJ1-6, with the D gene call left open. CDR3 region: CASRPTSLHYNSPLHF. The nucleotide sequence reads TGTGCCAGCAGGCCTACATCGTTACACTATAATTCACCCCTCCACTTT. The CDR3 plus the reference TRBV28 and TRBJ1-6 genes for the other parts give the full variable domain: DVKVTQSSRYLVKRTGEKVFLECVQDMDHENMFWYRQDPGLGLRLIYFSYDVKMKEKGDIPEGYSVSREKKERFSLILESASTNQTSMYLCASRPTSLHYNSPLHFGNGTRLTVT.